The clone carrying this T cell receptor (beta chain) was found many times. V was trimmed by 0 bases and J by 8 bases, leaving 10 bases between them. In germline, CDR1 is MNHEY, CDR2 SVGAGI. The CDR3 loop spans 13 amino acids. From the 5' RACE reads, TCRdb called clonotypes with MiXCR, one entry per CDR3 protein. The profile covers around 110,000 distinct CDR3 sequences, with approximately 12% appearing a single time and roughly 15% taken by the ten largest. This record comes from a study of spatial heterogeneity in lung cancer. Study as a whole: Samples came from 72 TRACERx patients with untreated early-stage lung cancer.

As to time point: blood at routine non-recurrence follow-up after resection. Sequencing of whole RNA from tumor, nontumor lung or frozen PBMC involved no sorting. Specimen: PBMCs, collected at follow-up. The V gene is TRBV6-5, the J gene TRBJ1-2; D ambiguous. The origin of this receptor is a male donor with early-stage non-small cell lung cancer. CDR3 sequence: CASSYSNPKGYTF. CDR3 in DNA: TGTGCCAGCAGTTACTCGAACCCCAAAGGCTACACCTTC.